Following are 26 T cell receptor beta chains from one sample sequenced in a study of T cell responses to AZD1222 COVID-19 vaccine. TCRdb's copy holds only in-frame clones and misses some; the assay was immunoSEQ multiplex PCR. The data hold fewer than 110,000 clones, with roughly 90% observed a single time. The input for sequencing was peripheral blood, taken 28 days after the second AZD1222 dose. The origin of the receptors is an adult who received the AZD1222 COVID-19 vaccine.

In this sample, this clone turned up once. Here the CDR3 reads CASSFNRGNEKLFF. The CDR3 nucleotides read TGTGCCAGCAGCTTCAACAGGGGTAACGAAAAACTGTTTTTT. The chain joins TRBV7-3 to TRBJ1-4; 7 bases are shared with TRBD1. The V segment lost 3 bases and the J segment 8 bases; nucleotides outside the gene matches: 6. Germline V gene lookup returns CDR1 SGHTA and CDR2 FQGTGA. The CDR3 sequence is 14 residues long.

V and J are TRBV20-1 and TRBJ1-1; D call uncertain. This CDR3 is built from 10 residues. The V end was cut by 5 bases, the J end by 11 bases, with 12 bases between. The germline V gene encodes CDR1 DFQATT and CDR2 SNEGSKA (reference sequence). The CDR3 protein is CSAAGIGAFF. CDR3 sequence (DNA): TGCAGTGCTGCTGGGATCGGCGCTTTCTTT.

The chain combines TRBV6-5 with TRBJ1-2, with D possibly matching TRBD1 (6 bases). The CDR3 is 16 amino acids. V was cut by 4 bases and J by 8 bases, with 23 bases left in between. The germline gives CDR1 MNHEY, CDR2 SVGAGI. The CDR3 loop reads CASSSDRQDFLEGYTF. Written as DNA, the CDR3 is TGTGCCAGCAGTTCGGATAGACAGGACTTTTTGGAAGGCTACACCTTC.

The chain carries TRBV7-3 and TRBJ2-3; 8 positions agree with TRBD2. The trim removed 5 bases at V and 1 base at J, leaving 8 bases unmatched. The CDR3 covers 16 residues. Germline values: CDR1 SGHTA, CDR2 FQGTGA. CDR3 residues: CASSPGGRGGTDTQYF. The CDR3 DNA follows: TGTGCCAGCAGCCCCGGGGGGCGGGGGGGCACAGATACGCAGTATTTT.

This chain connects TRBV9 to TRBJ1-2, with TRBD1 identical over 8 bases. CDR1 SGDLS and CDR2 YYNGEE come from the germline V gene. V gave up 3 bases and J gave up 4 bases; unmatched junction bases: 8. The CDR3 totals 15 residues. The CDR3 coding sequence is TGTGCCAGCAGCGCGGGACAGGTCCCAAGCTATGGCTACACCTTC. This gives the protein CASSAGQVPSYGYTF.

The gene calls are TRBV2 and TRBJ2-3, with 15 positions matching TRBD2. The germline V gene encodes CDR1 SNHLY and CDR2 FYNNEI. CDR3 length: 17 residues. Trimming took 2 bases from V and 4 from J; bases not matched to a gene: 4. CDR3 sequence: CASSETRTSGGADTQYF. CDR3 coding DNA: TGTGCCAGCAGTGAAACAAGGACTAGCGGGGGGGCAGATACGCAGTATTTT. The whole variable domain, remainder taken from reference TRBV2 and TRBJ2-3, is EPEVTQTPSHQVTQMGQEVILRCVPISNHLYFYWYRQILGQKVEFLVSFYNNEISEKSEIFDDQFSVERPDGSNFTLKIRSTKLEDSAMYFCASSETRTSGGADTQYFGPGTRLTVL.

This clone showed up just a few times. The J gene is TRBJ1-1, the V gene TRBV10-3; the D gene is possibly TRBD1 (5 bases). Germline-derived CDR1 and CDR2 are ENHRY and SYGVKD. V was clipped by 11 bases and J by 7 bases, with 17 bases between them. The CDR3 length is 12 residues. The CDR3 reads CAHSRGTDEAFF. CDR3 nucleotides: TGTGCCCACAGTCGGGGGACGGATGAAGCTTTCTTT.

The chain has TRBV5-1 and TRBJ1-1; D unclear. The CDR3 contains 14 residues. V lost 4 bases to trimming and J lost 0 bases, with 10 bases between them. Germline CDR1 and CDR2: SGHRS and YFSETQ. The CDR3 loop is CASSLTDMNTEAFF. CDR3 DNA sequence: TGCGCCAGCAGCCTGACCGATATGAACACTGAAGCTTTCTTT.

The chain recombines TRBV5-1 with TRBJ1-4, with 8 bases that match TRBD1. In germline, CDR1 is SGHRS, CDR2 YFSETQ. Germline trimming cut 5 bases from V and 7 bases from J; bases unmatched to any gene: 13. The CDR3 runs 16 residues. CDR3 sequence reads: CASSSGQGFPFEKLFF. CDR3 in DNA: TGCGCCAGCAGTTCTGGACAGGGTTTCCCGTTTGAAAAACTGTTTTTT.

V and J are TRBV7-3 and TRBJ2-1; D might be TRBD1 (5 bases). The CDR3 is 16 amino acids. V shed 0 bases and J shed 7 bases, with 16 bases lying between them. Germline lookup yields CDR1 SGHTA and CDR2 FQGTGA. The CDR3 DNA reads as TGTGCCAGCAGCTTAACCGGGCCTGCAAGGGGTAATGAGCAGTTCTTC. As protein: CASSLTGPARGNEQFF.

V gene TRBV28 combines with J gene TRBJ1-2, with TRBD1 identical over 7 bases. The germline CDR1 and CDR2 sequences are MDHEN and SYDVKM. The CDR3 consists of 15 residues. V trimming: 6 bases; J trimming: 0 bases; junction bases outside the gene matches: 7. The CDR3, as DNA: TGTGCCAGCAGAAAACAGGGGACCACTAACTATGGCTACACCTTC. Encoded protein: CASRKQGTTNYGYTF.

This clone appeared a few times. The genes are TRBV4-1 and TRBJ2-7; weak D call: TRBD1 (5 bases). Germline CDR1 MGHRA, CDR2 YSYEKL. The ends were cut back, 0 bases at V and 3 bases at J, with 15 bases in the middle. The CDR3 is 16 residues long. In DNA, the CDR3 is TGCGCCAGCAGCCAAGATCATCAGGGTATACACTACGAGCAGTACTTC. Translating gives CASSQDHQGIHYEQYF.

The V call is TRBV6-5, the J call TRBJ2-7, with D unresolved. This CDR3 has 13 residues. The V gene's germline CDR1 is MNHEY and CDR2 SVGAGI. V lost 5 bases to trimming and J lost 4 bases, with 12 bases between them. CDR3 sequence (DNA): TGTGCCAGCAGTAGGGCAGGCCTTTACGAGCAGTACTTC. The encoded protein is CASSRAGLYEQYF.

The chain couples TRBV7-2 to TRBJ2-3; D uncertain. Germline CDR1 reads SGHTA; CDR2 reads FQGNSA. Trimming removed 3 bases at V and 4 bases at J, with 11 bases between. The length of the CDR3 is 14 residues. CDR3 residues: CASSFLEVADTQYF. In nucleotides, the CDR3 is TGTGCCAGCAGCTTTCTTGAAGTAGCAGATACGCAGTATTTT. The whole variable domain, remainder taken from reference TRBV7-2 and TRBJ2-3, is GAGVSQSPSNKVTEKGKDVELRCDPISGHTALYWYRQSLGQGLEFLIYFQGNSAPDKSGLPSDRFSAERTGGSVSTLTIQRTQQEDSAVYLCASSFLEVADTQYFGPGTRLTVL.

This rearrangement joins TRBV27 to TRBJ2-1; 11 bases are a match to TRBD2. CDR3 length equals 16 residues. V trimming: 2 bases; J trimming: 4 bases; junction bases outside the gene matches: 4. Germline V CDR1 and CDR2: MNHEY, SMNVEV (reference sequence). CDR3 loop: CASSLLLAGGYNEQFF. The CDR3, as DNA: TGTGCCAGCAGTTTACTCCTAGCGGGGGGATACAATGAGCAGTTCTTC.

Concerning this clone: The junction and the germline gene differ at one end; a read error may be behind it. Here the CDR3 reads CASCIDLRRQGMSRTGQPQHF. The CDR3 DNA follows: TGTGCCAGTTGTATTGATTTAAGACGACAGGGGATGTCGAGGACGGGTCAGCCCCAGCATTTT. The chain couples TRBV19 to TRBJ1-5; 8 bases align to TRBD1. CDR1 and CDR2 from the germline V gene are LNHDA and SQIVND (reference sequence). The CDR3 runs to 21 residues.

The chain joins TRBV27 to TRBJ2-2, with D unclear. Trimming shortened V by 6 bases and J by 5 bases, and 13 bases separated the two germline ends. CDR3 size: 14 residues. Germline assignment: CDR1 MNHEY and CDR2 SMNVEV (reference sequence). CDR3 in amino acids: CASRRPSRTGELFF. The CDR3 region has the DNA TGTGCCAGCAGAAGACCGAGTAGGACCGGGGAGCTGTTTTTT.

This clone was detected once. The chain couples TRBV7-2 to TRBJ2-7, with no clear D. The germline V gene encodes CDR1 SGHTA and CDR2 FQGNSA. The CDR3 consists of 14 residues. V lost 3 bases to trimming and J lost 2 bases, with 11 bases between them. The CDR3 DNA reads TGTGCCAGCAGCTTGGGGATTCTACCCTACGAGCAGTACTTC. Translation gives CASSLGILPYEQYF.

The chain uses TRBV6-5 and TRBJ2-2, with 8 positions matching TRBD1. Per the germline V gene, CDR1 is MNHEY and CDR2 is SVGAGI. The J segment lost 6 bases and the V segment lost 2 bases, leaving 2 bases of the junction unmatched. This CDR3 contains 14 residues. The CDR3 protein is CASSYQGAPGELFF. CDR3 in DNA: TGTGCCAGCAGTTACCAGGGGGCCCCCGGGGAGCTGTTTTTT.

This rearrangement joins TRBV27 to TRBJ1-4; D is ambiguous. Trimming pared 5 bases from V and 3 bases from J, leaving 16 bases between. Germline assignment: CDR1 MNHEY and CDR2 SMNVEV (reference sequence). The CDR3 spans 16 residues. The CDR3 DNA is TGTGCCAGCAGTGAACGGCCTCCGGAAGCTAATGAAAAACTGTTTTTT. Its protein is CASSERPPEANEKLFF.

The chain joins TRBV13 to TRBJ1-2, with D tentatively TRBD1 (5 bases). CDR1 PRHDT and CDR2 FYEKMQ come from the germline V gene (reference sequence). This CDR3 spans 15 amino acids. Trimming took 3 bases from V and 4 from J, leaving 15 bases between them. CDR3 sequence (DNA): TGTGCCAGCAGCTTCCCGAGGGGCGCAGGCTATGGCTACACCTTC. Its protein is CASSFPRGAGYGYTF.

The chain couples TRBV5-4 to TRBJ1-4, with 7 bases lining up with TRBD1. This CDR3 is built from 14 residues. J gave up 5 bases and V 1 base, and 2 bases lay outside the gene matches. From germline, CDR1 is SGHNT and CDR2 YYREEE (reference sequence). The CDR3 sequence is CASSLNRGNEKLFF. CDR3 DNA sequence: TGTGCCAGCAGCTTGAACAGGGGAAATGAAAAACTGTTTTTT.

V and J are TRBV18 and TRBJ2-2, with D unclear. With 3 bases removed from V and 4 bases from J, the gap between germline ends came to 9 bases. CDR3 length equals 14 residues. The V gene's germline CDR1 is KGHSH and CDR2 LQKENI. The CDR3 loop is CASSPGGSTGELFF. The CDR3 DNA is TGTGCCAGCTCACCGGGTGGCAGCACCGGGGAGCTGTTTTTT.

This clone has more than one count but fewer than ten. The chain is built from TRBV19 and TRBJ1-5, with TRBD1 as a possible D gene (5 bases). Trimming removed 1 base at V and 6 bases at J, with 10 bases between. Germline values: CDR1 LNHDA, CDR2 SQIVND (reference sequence). This CDR3 is 14 amino acids long. CDR3 in amino acids: CASSIGGRTQPQHF. CDR3 in DNA: TGTGCCAGTAGTATAGGGGGGAGAACTCAGCCCCAGCATTTT.

The V call is TRBV5-8, the J call TRBJ2-1; maybe TRBD2 (6 bases). The ends were cut back, 1 base at V and 9 bases at J, with 14 bases in the middle. CDR1 is SGHTS, CDR2 YDEGEE, per germline. The length of the CDR3 is 14 residues. The CDR3 sequence is CASSLWGLGGEQFF. The DNA of the CDR3 is TGTGCCAGCAGCTTGTGGGGACTGGGAGGTGAGCAGTTCTTC.

V and J are TRBV5-1 and TRBJ2-2; weak D call: TRBD1 (6 bases). Trimming stripped 4 bases from V and 5 bases from J, with 9 bases between. CDR3 length equals 13 residues. The germline V gene has CDR1 SGHRS and CDR2 YFSETQ. CDR3 region: CASSVGQTGELFF. The CDR3 region has the DNA TGCGCCAGCAGCGTGGGACAAACCGGGGAGCTGTTTTTT.